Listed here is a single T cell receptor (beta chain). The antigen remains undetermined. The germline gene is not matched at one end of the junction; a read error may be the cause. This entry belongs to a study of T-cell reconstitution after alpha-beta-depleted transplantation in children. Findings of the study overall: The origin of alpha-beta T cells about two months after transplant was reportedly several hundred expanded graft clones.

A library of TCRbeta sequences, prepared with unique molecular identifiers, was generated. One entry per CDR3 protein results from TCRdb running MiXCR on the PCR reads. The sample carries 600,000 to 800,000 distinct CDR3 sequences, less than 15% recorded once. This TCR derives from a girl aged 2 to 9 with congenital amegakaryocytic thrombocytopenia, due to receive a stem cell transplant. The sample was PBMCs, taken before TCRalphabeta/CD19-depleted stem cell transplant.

CDR3 region: CASSSSGIPPYNEQFF. The CDR3 nucleotides are TGCGCCAGCAGCTCCTCAGGTATCCCGCCCTATAATGAGCAGTTCTTC. The V and J genes are TRBV5-1 and TRBJ2-1; D uncertain. In germline, CDR1 is SGHRS, CDR2 YFSETQ. The CDR3 extends over 16 amino acids.